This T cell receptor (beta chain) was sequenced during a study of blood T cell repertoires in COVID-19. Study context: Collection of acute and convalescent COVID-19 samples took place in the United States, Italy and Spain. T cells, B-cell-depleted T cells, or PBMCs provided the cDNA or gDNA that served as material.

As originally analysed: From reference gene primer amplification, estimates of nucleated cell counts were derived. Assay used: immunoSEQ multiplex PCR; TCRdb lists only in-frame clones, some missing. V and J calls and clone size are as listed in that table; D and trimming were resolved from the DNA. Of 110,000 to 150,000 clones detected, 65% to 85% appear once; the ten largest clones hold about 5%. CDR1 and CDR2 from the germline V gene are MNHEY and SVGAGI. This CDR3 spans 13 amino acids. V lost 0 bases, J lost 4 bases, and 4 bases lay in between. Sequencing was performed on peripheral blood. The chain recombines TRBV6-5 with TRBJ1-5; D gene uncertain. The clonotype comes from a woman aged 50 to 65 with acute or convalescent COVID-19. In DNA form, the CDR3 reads TGTGCCAGCAGTTACTCCAGGAATCAGCCCCAGCATTTT. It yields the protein CASSYSRNQPQHF.